The 19 T cell receptor beta chains listed next were all sequenced from one sample in a study of CD4+ T cells in melanoma. Libraries were prepared by immunoSEQ multiplex PCR; TCRdb keeps only in-frame clonotypes and omits some of them. The profile covers more than 110,000 clones, with about 90% appearing a single time and over 1.5% taken by the ten largest. The receptors derive from a human donor with melanoma.

The chain joins TRBV5-4 to TRBJ2-1; 7 bases line up with TRBD1. Germline V gene sequence: CDR1 SGHNT, CDR2 YYREEE (reference sequence). J lost 12 bases, V lost 1 base, and 4 bases had no gene match. The CDR3 is 12 amino acids. The CDR3 sequence: CASSLTGAAQFF. Here the CDR3 DNA reads TGTGCCAGCAGCTTGACAGGGGCCGCGCAGTTCTTC.

The chain links TRBV30 to TRBJ1-6, with D possibly TRBD1 on 6 matching bases. Germline CDR1 reads GTSNPN; CDR2 reads SVGIG (reference sequence). CDR3 length: 16 amino acids. Trimming took 0 bases from V and 8 from J, leaving 17 bases between them. The CDR3 region has the DNA TGTGCCTGGAGTGTTAGGGGGAGGGGGAGTCATTCACCCCTCCACTTT. Protein sequence: CAWSVRGRGSHSPLHF.

This rearrangement joins TRBV27 to TRBJ2-7, with TRBD2 matching over 13 bases. The trim removed 6 bases at V and 2 bases at J, leaving 10 bases unmatched. The CDR3 covers 17 residues. Germline loops: CDR1 MNHEY, CDR2 SMNVEV (reference sequence). For the CDR3, the DNA is TGTGCCAGCAGCCGAAGGGCTGGGACTAGCGGGGCCTACGAGCAGTACTTC. The encoded protein is CASSRRAGTSGAYEQYF.

The chain employs TRBV4-2 and TRBJ1-5; D gene unclear. CDR3 length equals 17 residues. CDR1 and CDR2 (germline): LGHNA, YNFKEQ. V was shortened by 0 bases and J by 3 bases, with 15 bases between the two germline ends. The CDR3 DNA follows: TGTGCCAGCAGCCAAGATCTAAGGGCCGACCTCAATCAGCCCCAGCATTTT. This gives the protein CASSQDLRADLNQPQHF.

The chain uses TRBV27 and TRBJ2-7, with D uncertain. The CDR3 covers 15 residues. CDR1 and CDR2 (germline): MNHEY, SMNVEV (reference sequence). V dropped 8 bases and J dropped 0 bases, with 17 bases sitting between them. CDR3 DNA: TGTGCCAGCCGGCAAGACGGCCTAAACTCCTACGAGCAGTACTTC. Translated, it gives CASRQDGLNSYEQYF.

The chain is built from TRBV9 and TRBJ2-2; D gene uncertain. The length of the CDR3 is 17 residues. Per the germline V gene, CDR1 is SGDLS and CDR2 is YYNGEE. Trimming stripped 4 bases from V and 3 bases from J, with 19 bases between. The CDR3 nucleotides read TGTGCCAGCAGCCCTCAAGTCCGACCAGAGGACACCGGGGAGCTGTTTTTT. Protein sequence: CASSPQVRPEDTGELFF. The whole variable domain, remainder taken from reference TRBV9 and TRBJ2-2, is DSGVTQTPKHLITATGQRVTLRCSPRSGDLSVYWYQQSLDQGLQFLIQYYNGEERAKGNILERFSAQQFPDLHSELNLSSLELGDSALYFCASSPQVRPEDTGELFFGEGSRLTVL.

In its sample, this clone was seen a few times. This sequence joins TRBV30 and TRBJ1-5; no clear D. The V end was cut by 2 bases, the J end by 2 bases, with 4 bases between. Germline V gives CDR1 GTSNPN, CDR2 SVGIG (reference sequence). CDR3 length: 12 amino acids. CDR3: CAWSLRNQPQHF. CDR3 bases: TGTGCCTGGAGTCTTCGCAATCAGCCCCAGCATTTT. Full variable domain (remainder filled in from reference TRBV30 and TRBJ1-5): SQTIHQWPATLVQPVGSPLSLECTVEGTSNPNLYWYRQAAGRGLQLLFYSVGIGQISSEVPQNLSASRPQDRQFILSSKKLLLSDSGFYLCAWSLRNQPQHFGDGTRLSIL.

The rearrangement uses TRBV4-2 and TRBJ1-5; weak D call: TRBD1 (6 bases). Trimming took off 5 bases at V and 7 bases at J, with 15 bases between the two ends. Germline lookup yields CDR1 LGHNA and CDR2 YNFKEQ. The CDR3 is 14 amino acids. The DNA for the CDR3 is TGTGCCAGCAGCTTGGGGGGGGCTGGCCAGCCCCAGCATTTT. Translation: CASSLGGAGQPQHF.

The chain links TRBV5-6 to TRBJ1-2, with D unclear. This CDR3 contains 14 residues. The germline V gene has CDR1 SGHDT and CDR2 YYEEEE. Trimming left V 2 bases short and J 3 bases short, with 11 bases between. CDR3 sequence: CASSFQRSHYGYTF. CDR3 DNA sequence: TGTGCCAGCAGCTTTCAAAGGTCTCACTATGGCTACACCTTC.

The chain is built from TRBV6-5 and TRBJ1-4; weak D call: TRBD1 (6 bases). CDR3 length: 14 residues. Per the germline V gene, CDR1 is MNHEY and CDR2 is SVGAGI. V was clipped by 3 bases and J by 6 bases, with 11 bases between them. CDR3 in DNA: TGTGCCAGCAGTTATCGGGACACCTATGAAAAACTGTTTTTT. It is translated as CASSYRDTYEKLFF.

This clone is a singleton in its sample. This rearrangement joins TRBV9 to TRBJ1-1, with D unresolved. With 0 bases removed from V and 5 bases from J, the gap between germline ends came to 14 bases. Germline V gene data show CDR1 as SGDLS and CDR2 as YYNGEE. There are 15 residues in the CDR3. DNA for the CDR3: TGTGCCAGCAGCGTAGCGCCTGATCGAGGGACTGAAGCTTTCTTT. It translates to CASSVAPDRGTEAFF.

The chain uses TRBV7-2 and TRBJ2-1; D is undetermined. Trimming pared 1 base from V and 5 bases from J, leaving 12 bases between. CDR1 and CDR2 (germline): SGHTA, FQGNSA. CDR3 length: 15 amino acids. CDR3 DNA sequence: TGTGCCAGCAGCTTAGGTGACATCCCCAACAATGAGCAGTTCTTC. Translation gives CASSLGDIPNNEQFF.

V gene TRBV7-9 combines with J gene TRBJ1-1, with D possibly matching TRBD1 (5 bases). CDR1 is SEHNR and CDR2 is FQNEAQ in the germline V gene (reference sequence). The CDR3 is made up of 14 amino acids. Trimming shortened V by 1 base and J by 11 bases, and 17 bases separated the two germline ends. The DNA for the CDR3 is TGTGCCAGCAGCTTAGGGTCAGGGCCCAGTGAGGCTTTCTTT. Its protein product is CASSLGSGPSEAFF.

The rearrangement links TRBV5-1 to TRBJ1-3; 7 bases match TRBD1. V lost 4 bases and J lost 4; bases outside the gene matches: 8. Germline V gene data show CDR1 as SGHRS and CDR2 as YFSETQ. The CDR3 runs to 15 residues. CDR3 DNA: TGCGCCAGCAGCAGGGACAGTCCTCCGGGAAACACCATATATTTT. Protein: CASSRDSPPGNTIYF.

CDR3 in amino acids: CASRGGALPPGELFF. CDR3 in DNA: TGTGCCAGCAGAGGGGGGGCACTGCCTCCCGGGGAGCTGTTTTTT. V gene TRBV9 combines with J gene TRBJ2-2; possible D gene TRBD2, 7 bases. The V end lost 5 bases, the J end lost 6 bases, and 17 bases lay between the germline ends. Per germline, CDR1 SGDLS and CDR2 YYNGEE. The CDR3 is made up of 15 amino acids.

The chain carries TRBV29-1 and TRBJ2-3; D perhaps matches TRBD2 (6 bases). Germline V CDR1 and CDR2: SQVTM, ANQGSEA. This CDR3 is built from 12 residues. V gave up 7 bases and J gave up 6 bases, with 14 bases separating them. The CDR3 DNA follows: TGCAGCGCCGCCCGGGGGAGTGATACGCAGTATTTT. It codes for CSAARGSDTQYF.

The genes are TRBV30 and TRBJ2-3; 10 bases are a match to TRBD2. The CDR3 has 17 amino acids. V was clipped by 2 bases and J by 2 bases; unmatched bases: 10. Looked up from germline, CDR1 is GTSNPN and CDR2 is SVGIG (reference sequence). Here the CDR3 DNA reads TGTGCCTGGAGTATTCTAAGGACTAGCGGTACCACAGATACGCAGTATTTT. Encoded protein: CAWSILRTSGTTDTQYF.

The genes are TRBV4-1 and TRBJ1-4; no reliable D call. Trimming removed 4 bases from V and 2 bases from J, with 11 bases in between. Germline values: CDR1 MGHRA, CDR2 YSYEKL. The CDR3 extends over 15 amino acids. The CDR3 DNA reads as TGCGCCAGCAGCCTTCGGCGCGGGACTAATGAAAAACTGTTTTTT. Its protein product is CASSLRRGTNEKLFF.

V is TRBV11-3 and J is TRBJ1-1; unclear D gene. Germline-derived CDR1 and CDR2 are SGHNT and YENEEA. V lost 2 bases and J 1 base, leaving 5 bases between the germline ends. This CDR3 is 13 amino acids long. The CDR3 DNA sequence: TGTGCCAGCAGCTTAATTTCGAACACTGAAGCTTTCTTT. Protein: CASSLISNTEAFF.